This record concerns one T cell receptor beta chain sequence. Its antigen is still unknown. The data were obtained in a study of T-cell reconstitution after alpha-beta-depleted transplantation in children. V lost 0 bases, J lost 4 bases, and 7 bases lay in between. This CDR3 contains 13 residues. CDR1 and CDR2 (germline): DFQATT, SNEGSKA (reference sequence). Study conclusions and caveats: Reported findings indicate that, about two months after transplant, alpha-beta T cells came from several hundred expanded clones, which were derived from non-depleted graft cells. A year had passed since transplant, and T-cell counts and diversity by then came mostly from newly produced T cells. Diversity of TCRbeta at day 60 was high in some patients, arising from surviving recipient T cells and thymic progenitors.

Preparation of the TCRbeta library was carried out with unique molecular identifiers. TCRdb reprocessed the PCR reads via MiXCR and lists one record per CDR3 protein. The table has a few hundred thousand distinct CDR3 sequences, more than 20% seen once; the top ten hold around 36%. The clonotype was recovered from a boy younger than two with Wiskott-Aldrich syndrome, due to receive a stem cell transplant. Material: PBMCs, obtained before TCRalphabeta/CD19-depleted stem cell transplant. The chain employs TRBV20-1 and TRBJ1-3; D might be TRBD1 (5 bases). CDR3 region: CSAREDTGNTIYF. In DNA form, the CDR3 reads TGCAGTGCTAGAGAGGACACGGGAAACACCATATATTTT.